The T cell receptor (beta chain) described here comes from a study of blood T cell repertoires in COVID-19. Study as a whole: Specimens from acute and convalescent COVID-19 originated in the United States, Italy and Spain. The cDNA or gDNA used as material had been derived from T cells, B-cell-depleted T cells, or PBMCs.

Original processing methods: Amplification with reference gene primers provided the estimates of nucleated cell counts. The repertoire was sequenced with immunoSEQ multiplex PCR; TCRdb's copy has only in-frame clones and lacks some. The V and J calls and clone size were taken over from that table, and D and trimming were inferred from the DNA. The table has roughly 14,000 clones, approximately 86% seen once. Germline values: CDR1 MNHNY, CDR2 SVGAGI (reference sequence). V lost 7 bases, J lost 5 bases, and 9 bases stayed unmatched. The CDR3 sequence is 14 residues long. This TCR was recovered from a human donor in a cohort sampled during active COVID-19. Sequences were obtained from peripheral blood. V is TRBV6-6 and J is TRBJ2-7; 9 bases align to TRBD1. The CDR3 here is CASIPGQGTHEQYF. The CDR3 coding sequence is TGTGCCAGCATTCCGGGACAGGGTACCCACGAGCAGTACTTC.